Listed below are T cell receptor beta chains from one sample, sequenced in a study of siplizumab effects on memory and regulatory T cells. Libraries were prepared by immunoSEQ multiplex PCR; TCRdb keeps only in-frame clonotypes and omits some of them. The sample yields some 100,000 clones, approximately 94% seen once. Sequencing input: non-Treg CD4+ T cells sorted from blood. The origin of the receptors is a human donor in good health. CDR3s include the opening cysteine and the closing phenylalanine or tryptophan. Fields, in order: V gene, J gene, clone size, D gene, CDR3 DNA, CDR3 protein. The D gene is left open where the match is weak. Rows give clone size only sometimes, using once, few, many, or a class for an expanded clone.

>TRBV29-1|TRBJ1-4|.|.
TGCAGCGTGGGGGAGGGTACAACTAATGAAAAACTGTTTTTT
CSVGEGTTNEKLFF
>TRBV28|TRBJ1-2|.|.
TGTGCCAGCAGTTTTGGGGGTATCTTAAACTATGGCTACACCTTC
CASSFGGILNYGYTF
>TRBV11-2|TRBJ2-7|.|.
TGTGCCAGCAGCCTCAGAGGACAGGGAGGGGGCGAGCAGTACTTC
CASSLRGQGGGEQYF
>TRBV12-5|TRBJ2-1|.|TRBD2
TGTGCTAGTGGTTTGGCAATATTGGGACTAGCGGGAGCTTGGCCGAATGAGCAGTTCTTC
CASGLAILGLAGAWPNEQFF
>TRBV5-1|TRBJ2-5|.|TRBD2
TGCGCCAGCAGCTTGAGAGCGAGCGGGAGGGCCCAGGAGACCCAGTACTTC
CASSLRASGRAQETQYF
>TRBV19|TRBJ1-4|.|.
TGTGCCAGTAGAATTAGTCGGGGGGCAATGACAACTAATGAAAAACTGTTTTTT
CASRISRGAMTTNEKLFF
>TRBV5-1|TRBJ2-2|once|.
TGCGCCAGCAGCTCGGAGGCGGTGGACACCGGGGAGCTGTTTTTT
CASSSEAVDTGELFF
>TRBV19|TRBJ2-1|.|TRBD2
TGTGCCAGTAGCTCTAGCGGGGGGGGTTTGGATGAGCAGTTCTTC
CASSSSGGGLDEQFF
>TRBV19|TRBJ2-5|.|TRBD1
TGTGCCAGTAAGGAGACAGGGGGAAAGACCCAGTACTTC
CASKETGGKTQYF
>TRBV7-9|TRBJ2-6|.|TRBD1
TGTGCCAGCAGATTCTATGAGGGACAGGGGAGAGGTGGGGCCAACGTCCTGACTTTC
CASRFYEGQGRGGANVLTF
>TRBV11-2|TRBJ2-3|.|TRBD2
TGTGCCAGCAGCCCATTTTCCGGGACTAGCGGCACAGATACGCAGTATTTT
CASSPFSGTSGTDTQYF
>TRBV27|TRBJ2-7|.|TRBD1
TGTGCCAGCAGTAAGGGGGCAGCCTACGAGCAGTACTTC
CASSKGAAYEQYF
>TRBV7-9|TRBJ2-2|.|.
TGTGCCAGCAGCGCCATACACACCGGGGAGCTGTTTTTT
CASSAIHTGELFF
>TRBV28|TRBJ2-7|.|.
TGTGCCAGCACGGAGGGCTTACCGAGACACGAGCAGTACTTC
CASTEGLPRHEQYF
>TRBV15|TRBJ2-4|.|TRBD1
TGTGCCACCAGCAGAGACGGGCAGGGGGCGCGGAGGAACATTCAGTACTTC
CATSRDGQGARRNIQYF
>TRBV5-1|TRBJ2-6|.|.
TGCGCCAGCAGCTTGGCCAGGGTCCCCGGGGCCAACGTCCTGACTTTC
CASSLARVPGANVLTF
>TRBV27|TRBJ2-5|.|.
TGTGCCAGCAGTTTCAAATCGAAGGGAAAAGAGACCCAGTACTTC
CASSFKSKGKETQYF
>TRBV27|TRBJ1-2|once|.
TGTGCCAGCAGTCTATCCTTTCACACGGTTGGCTACACCTTC
CASSLSFHTVGYTF
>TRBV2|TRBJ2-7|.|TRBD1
TGTGCCAGCAGTCAAAGACAGGGGGCGGTCGAGCAGTACTTC
CASSQRQGAVEQYF
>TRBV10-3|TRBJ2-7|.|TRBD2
TGTGCCATCAGTTCCCTAGCGGCCTCCTACGAGCAGTACTTC
CAISSLAASYEQYF
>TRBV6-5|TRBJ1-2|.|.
TGTGCCAGCAGTTACCCCACCGGCTACACCTTC
CASSYPTGYTF
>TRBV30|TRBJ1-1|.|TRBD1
TGTGCCTGGAGTGTAGGGGACAGGGCGGTCGGCACTGAAGCTTTCTTT
CAWSVGDRAVGTEAFF
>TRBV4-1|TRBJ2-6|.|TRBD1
TGCGCCAGCAGCCAACCTGGACAGGGCTCTGGGGCCAACGTCCTGACTTTC
CASSQPGQGSGANVLTF
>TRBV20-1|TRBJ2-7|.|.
TGCAGTGCTAGAGGCCCCTACGAGCAGTACTTC
CSARGPYEQYF
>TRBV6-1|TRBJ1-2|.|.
TGTGCCAGCAGTGAAGCTAGTGGACAGATCGATGGCTACACCTTC
CASSEASGQIDGYTF
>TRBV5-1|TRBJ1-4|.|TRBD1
TGCGCCAGCAGTGCCAGGGGGGAAAAACTGTTTTTT
CASSARGEKLFF
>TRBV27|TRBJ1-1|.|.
TGTGCCAGCAGTTTATCAACCGGTGGGAACACTGAAGCTTTCTTT
CASSLSTGGNTEAFF
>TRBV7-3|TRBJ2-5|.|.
TGTGCCAGCAGCTTATTCGGTCAAGAGACCCAGTACTTC
CASSLFGQETQYF
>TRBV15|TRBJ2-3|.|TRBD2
TGTGCCACCAGCAGAGATCGGCTAGCGGCCAGCGATACGCAGTATTTT
CATSRDRLAASDTQYF
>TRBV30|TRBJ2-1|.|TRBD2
TGTGCCTGGAGTGGCGGGAGCACCTCCTACAATGAGCAGTTCTTC
CAWSGGSTSYNEQFF
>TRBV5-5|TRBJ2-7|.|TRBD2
TGTGCCAGCAGCTCCCTTTTCGGACTAGCCTACGAGCAGTACTTC
CASSSLFGLAYEQYF
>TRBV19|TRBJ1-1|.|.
TGTGCCAGTAGTTCGGATTTAGGTGCGAACACTGAAGCTTTCTTT
CASSSDLGANTEAFF
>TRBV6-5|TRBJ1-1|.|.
TGTGCCAGCAGTTACTATATGGGGGTTAAGGACACTGAAGCTTTCTTT
CASSYYMGVKDTEAFF
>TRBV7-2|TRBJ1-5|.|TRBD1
TGTGCCAGCAGCCCATATTACAGGGGGCGAAGCAATCAGCCCCAGCATTTT
CASSPYYRGRSNQPQHF
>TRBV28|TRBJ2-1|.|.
TGTGCCAGCTTGAGGGGTACTGCCTACAATGAGCAGTTCTTC
CASLRGTAYNEQFF
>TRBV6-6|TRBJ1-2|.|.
TGTGCCAGCAGTCCTCGGCAGCTCTATGGCTACACCTTC
CASSPRQLYGYTF
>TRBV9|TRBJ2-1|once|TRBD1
TGTGCCAGCAGCGTAAGCGGGACAGGGGGCAATGAGCAGTTCTTC
CASSVSGTGGNEQFF
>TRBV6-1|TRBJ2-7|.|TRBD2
TGTGCCAGCAGGGGCGGGAGTTCCTACGAGCAGTACTTC
CASRGGSSYEQYF
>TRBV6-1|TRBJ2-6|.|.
TGTGCCAGCAGAATAGGGACCGCGGAGGCCAACGTCCTGACTTTC
CASRIGTAEANVLTF
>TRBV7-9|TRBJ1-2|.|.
TGTGCCAGCAGCCGAGGGGGGGCACGTAATTGGTATGGCTACACCTTC
CASSRGGARNWYGYTF
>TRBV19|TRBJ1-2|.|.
TGTGCCAGTAGTAGCCCAGGGCTCGATGGCTACACCTTC
CASSSPGLDGYTF